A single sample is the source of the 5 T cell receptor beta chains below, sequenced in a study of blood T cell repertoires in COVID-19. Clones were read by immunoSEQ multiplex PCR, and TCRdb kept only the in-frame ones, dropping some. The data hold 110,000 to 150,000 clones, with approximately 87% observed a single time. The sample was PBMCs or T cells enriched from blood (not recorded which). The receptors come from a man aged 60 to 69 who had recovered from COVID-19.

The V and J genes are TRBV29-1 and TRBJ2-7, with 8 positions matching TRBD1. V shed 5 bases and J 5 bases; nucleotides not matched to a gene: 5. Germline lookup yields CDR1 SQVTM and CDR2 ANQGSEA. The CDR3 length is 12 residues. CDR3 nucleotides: TGCAGCGTTCCCAGGGGGCGGGACGAGCAGTACTTC. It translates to CSVPRGRDEQYF.

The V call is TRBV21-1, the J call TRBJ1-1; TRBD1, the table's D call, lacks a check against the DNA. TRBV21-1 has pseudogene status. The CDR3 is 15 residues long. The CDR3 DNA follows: TGTGCCAGCAGCAAAGATGCGACAGCCACATACGAAGCTTTCTTT. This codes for CASSKDATATYEAFF.

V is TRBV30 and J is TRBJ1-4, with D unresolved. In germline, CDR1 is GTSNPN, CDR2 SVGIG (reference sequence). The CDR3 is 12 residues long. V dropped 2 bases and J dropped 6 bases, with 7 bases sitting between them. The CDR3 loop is CAWSRGDEKLFF. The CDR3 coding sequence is TGTGCCTGGAGTCGGGGAGATGAAAAACTGTTTTTT.

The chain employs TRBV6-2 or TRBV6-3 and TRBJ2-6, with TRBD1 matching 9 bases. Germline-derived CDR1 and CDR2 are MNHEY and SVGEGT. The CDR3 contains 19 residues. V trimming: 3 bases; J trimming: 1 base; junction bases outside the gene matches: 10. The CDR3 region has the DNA TGTGCCAGCAGTTATCCCTACAGGGGGCGATTTTCTGGGGCCAACGTCCTGACTTTC. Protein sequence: CASSYPYRGRFSGANVLTF.

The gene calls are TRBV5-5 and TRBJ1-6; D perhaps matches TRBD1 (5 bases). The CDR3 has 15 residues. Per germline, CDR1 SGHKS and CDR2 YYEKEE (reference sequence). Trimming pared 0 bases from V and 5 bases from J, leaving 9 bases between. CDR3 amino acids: CASSLGGRDNSPLHF. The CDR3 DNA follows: TGTGCCAGCAGCTTGGGAGGCAGGGATAATTCACCCCTCCACTTT.